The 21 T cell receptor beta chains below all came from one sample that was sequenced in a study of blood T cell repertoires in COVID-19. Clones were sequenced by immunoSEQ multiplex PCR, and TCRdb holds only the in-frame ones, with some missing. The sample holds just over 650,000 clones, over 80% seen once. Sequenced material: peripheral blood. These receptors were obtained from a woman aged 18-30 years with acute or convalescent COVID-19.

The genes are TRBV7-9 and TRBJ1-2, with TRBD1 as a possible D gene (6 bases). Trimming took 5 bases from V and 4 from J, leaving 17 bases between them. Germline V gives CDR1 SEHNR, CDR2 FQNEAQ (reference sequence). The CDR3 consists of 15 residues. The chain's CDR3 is CASSAQAGAVYGYTF. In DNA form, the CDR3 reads TGTGCCAGCAGCGCCCAGGCGGGGGCGGTCTATGGCTACACCTTC.

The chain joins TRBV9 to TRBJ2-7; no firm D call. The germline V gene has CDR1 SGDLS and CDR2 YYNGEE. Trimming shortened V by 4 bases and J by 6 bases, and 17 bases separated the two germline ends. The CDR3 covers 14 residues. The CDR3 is CASSPRVFSVEQYF. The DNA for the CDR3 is TGTGCCAGCAGCCCACGGGTCTTTTCCGTCGAGCAGTACTTC.

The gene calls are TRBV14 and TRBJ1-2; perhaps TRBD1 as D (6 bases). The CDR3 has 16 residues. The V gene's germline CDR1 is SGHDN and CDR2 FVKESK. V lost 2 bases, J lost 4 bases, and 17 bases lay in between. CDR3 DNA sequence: TGTGCCAGCAGCCAAAGGGGCGAAAGCAGGGGCTATGGCTACACCTTC. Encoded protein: CASSQRGESRGYGYTF. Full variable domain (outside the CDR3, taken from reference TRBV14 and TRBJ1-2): EAGVTQFPSHSVIEKGQTVTLRCDPISGHDNLYWYRRVMGKEIKFLLHFVKESKQDESGMPNNRFLAERTGGTYSTLKVQPAELEDSGVYFCASSQRGESRGYGYTFGSGTRLTVV.

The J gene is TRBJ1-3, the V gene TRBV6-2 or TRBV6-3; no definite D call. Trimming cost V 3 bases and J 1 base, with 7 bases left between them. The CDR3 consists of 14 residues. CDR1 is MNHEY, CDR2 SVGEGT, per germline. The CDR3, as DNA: TGTGCCAGCAGTTATGGAGGGTCTGGAAACACCATATATTTT. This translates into CASSYGGSGNTIYF.

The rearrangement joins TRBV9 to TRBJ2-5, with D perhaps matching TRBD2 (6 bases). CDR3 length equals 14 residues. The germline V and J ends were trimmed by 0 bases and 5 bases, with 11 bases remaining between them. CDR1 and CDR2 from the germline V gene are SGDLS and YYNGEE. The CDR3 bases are TGTGCCAGCAGCGTAGGTCCAGGGAGGGAGACCCAGTACTTC. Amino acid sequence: CASSVGPGRETQYF. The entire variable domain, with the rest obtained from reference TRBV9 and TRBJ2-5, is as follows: DSGVTQTPKHLITATGQRVTLRCSPRSGDLSVYWYQQSLDQGLQFLIQYYNGEERAKGNILERFSAQQFPDLHSELNLSSLELGDSALYFCASSVGPGRETQYFGPGTRLLVL.

The CDR3, as DNA: TGTGCCAGCAGTTTGAGCCCTCGGAACGGGGTTGCTAATGAAAAACTGTTTTTT. This translates into CASSLSPRNGVANEKLFF. This chain links TRBV25-1 with TRBJ1-4; D not certain. Germline loops: CDR1 MGHDK, CDR2 SYGVNS. The length of the CDR3 is 18 residues. V was shortened by 5 bases and J by 3 bases, with 22 bases between the two germline ends.

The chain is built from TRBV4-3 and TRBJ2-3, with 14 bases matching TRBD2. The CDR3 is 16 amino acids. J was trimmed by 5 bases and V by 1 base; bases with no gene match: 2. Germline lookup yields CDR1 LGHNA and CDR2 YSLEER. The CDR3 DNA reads TGCGCCAGCAGCCAAGGACTAGCGGGGGGGCTAGATACGCAGTATTTT. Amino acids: CASSQGLAGGLDTQYF.

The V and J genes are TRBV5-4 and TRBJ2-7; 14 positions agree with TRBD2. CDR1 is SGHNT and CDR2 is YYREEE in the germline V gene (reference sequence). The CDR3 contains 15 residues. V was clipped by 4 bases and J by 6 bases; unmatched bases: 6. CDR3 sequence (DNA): TGTGCCAGCAGCCCGGGACTAGCGGGGGTTAGCGAGCAGTACTTC. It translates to CASSPGLAGVSEQYF.

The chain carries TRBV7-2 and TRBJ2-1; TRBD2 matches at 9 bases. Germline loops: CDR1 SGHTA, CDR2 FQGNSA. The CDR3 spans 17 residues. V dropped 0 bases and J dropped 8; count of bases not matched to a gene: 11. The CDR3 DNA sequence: TGTGCCAGCAGCTTAGCGCTGGGACTAGCCCAGGGGTATGAGCAGTTCTTC. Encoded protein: CASSLALGLAQGYEQFF.

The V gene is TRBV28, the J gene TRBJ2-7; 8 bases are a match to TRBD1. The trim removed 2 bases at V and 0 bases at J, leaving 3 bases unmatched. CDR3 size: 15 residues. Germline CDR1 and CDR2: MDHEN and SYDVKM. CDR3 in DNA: TGTGCCAGCAGTTTAGGGACAGGACCCTCCTACGAGCAGTACTTC. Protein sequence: CASSLGTGPSYEQYF.

The CDR3 protein is CASSVIGKLLDEQFF. The CDR3 coding sequence is TGTGCCAGCAGCGTAATTGGAAAGCTTCTAGATGAGCAGTTCTTC. This chain uses TRBV9 with TRBJ2-1; no definite D call. This CDR3 is 15 amino acids long. V dropped 1 base and J dropped 8 bases, with 16 bases sitting between them. Germline CDR1 SGDLS, CDR2 YYNGEE.

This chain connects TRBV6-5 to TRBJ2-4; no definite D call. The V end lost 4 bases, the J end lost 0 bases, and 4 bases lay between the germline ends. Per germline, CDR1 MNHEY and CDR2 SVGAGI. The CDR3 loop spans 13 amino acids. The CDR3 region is CASSSLAKNIQYF. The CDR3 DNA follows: TGTGCCAGCAGTTCTCTAGCCAAAAACATTCAGTACTTC.

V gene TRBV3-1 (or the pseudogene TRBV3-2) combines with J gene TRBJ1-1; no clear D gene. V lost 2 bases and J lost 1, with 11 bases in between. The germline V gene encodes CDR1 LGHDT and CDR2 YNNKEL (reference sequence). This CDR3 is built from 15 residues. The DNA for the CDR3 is TGTGCCAGCAGCCAAACGACTTGGAGGAACACTGAAGCTTTCTTT. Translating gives CASSQTTWRNTEAFF.

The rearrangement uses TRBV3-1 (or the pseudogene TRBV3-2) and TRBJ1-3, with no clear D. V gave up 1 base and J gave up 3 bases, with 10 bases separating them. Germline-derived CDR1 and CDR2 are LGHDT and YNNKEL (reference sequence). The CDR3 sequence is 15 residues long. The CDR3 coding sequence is TGTGCCAGCAGCCAAGGGGCAGGCGATGGAAACACCATATATTTT. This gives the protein CASSQGAGDGNTIYF.

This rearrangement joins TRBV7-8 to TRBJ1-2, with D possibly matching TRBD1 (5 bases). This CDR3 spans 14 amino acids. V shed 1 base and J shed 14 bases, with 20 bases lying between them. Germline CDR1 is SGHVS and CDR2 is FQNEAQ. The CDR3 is CASSLVLGPRALTF. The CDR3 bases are TGTGCCAGCAGCTTAGTCCTGGGGCCTCGGGCCCTTACCTTC. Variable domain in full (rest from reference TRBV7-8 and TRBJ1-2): GAGVSQSPRYKVAKRGQDVALRCDPISGHVSLFWYQQALGQGPEFLTYFQNEAQLDKSGLPSDRFFAERPEGSVSTLKIQRTQQEDSAVYLCASSLVLGPRALTFGSGTRLTVV.

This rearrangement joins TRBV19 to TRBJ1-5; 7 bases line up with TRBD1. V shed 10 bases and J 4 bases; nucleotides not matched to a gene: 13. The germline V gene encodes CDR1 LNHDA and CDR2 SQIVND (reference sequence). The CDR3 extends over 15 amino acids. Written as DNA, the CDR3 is TGTGCCAACGGCCTGGTAGGGACAGATAATCAGCCCCAGCATTTT. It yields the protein CANGLVGTDNQPQHF.

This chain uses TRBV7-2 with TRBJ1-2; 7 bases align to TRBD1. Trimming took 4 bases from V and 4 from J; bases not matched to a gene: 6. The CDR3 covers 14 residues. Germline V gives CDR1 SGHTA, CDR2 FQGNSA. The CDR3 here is CASSSLDRRYGYTF. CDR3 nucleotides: TGTGCCAGCAGCTCCCTGGACAGGCGCTATGGCTACACCTTC.

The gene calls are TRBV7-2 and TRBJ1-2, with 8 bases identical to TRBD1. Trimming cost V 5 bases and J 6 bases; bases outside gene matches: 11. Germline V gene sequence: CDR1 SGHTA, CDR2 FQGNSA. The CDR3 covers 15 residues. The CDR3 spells CASSARQGRVNGYTF. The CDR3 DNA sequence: TGTGCCAGCAGCGCCCGACAGGGGCGGGTGAATGGCTACACCTTC.

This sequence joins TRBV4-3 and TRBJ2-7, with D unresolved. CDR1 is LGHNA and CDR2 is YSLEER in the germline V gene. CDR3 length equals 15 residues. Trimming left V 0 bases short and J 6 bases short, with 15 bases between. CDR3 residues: CASSQDPRLGREQYF. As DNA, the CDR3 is TGCGCCAGCAGCCAAGATCCCCGTCTTGGGCGCGAGCAGTACTTC.

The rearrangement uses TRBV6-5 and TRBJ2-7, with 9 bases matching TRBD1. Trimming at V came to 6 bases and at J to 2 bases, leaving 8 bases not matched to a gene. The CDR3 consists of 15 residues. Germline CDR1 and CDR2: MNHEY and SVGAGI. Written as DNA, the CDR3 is TGTGCCAGCAGATTGGGACAGGGCTTCCCCTACGAGCAGTACTTC. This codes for CASRLGQGFPYEQYF.

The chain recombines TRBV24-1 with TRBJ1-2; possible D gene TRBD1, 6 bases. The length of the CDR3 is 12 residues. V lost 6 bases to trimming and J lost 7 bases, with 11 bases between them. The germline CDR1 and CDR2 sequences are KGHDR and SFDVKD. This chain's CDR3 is CATSTGYGGYTF. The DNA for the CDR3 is TGTGCCACCAGTACAGGGTATGGTGGCTACACCTTC.